This entry features one T cell receptor (beta chain) sequence. From blood CD8+ and CD4+ T cells, TCR beta sequences were generated. The RNA input was 0.5 to 1 ug, and it was reverse transcribed with random hexamers. By means of immunoSEQ multiplex PCR, TCR beta CDR3 spanning 54 Vbeta and 13 Jbeta underwent amplification. TCRdb fed the immunoSEQ multiplex PCR reads into MiXCR, producing one record per CDR3 protein. The sample comprises 90,000 to 150,000 distinct CDR3 sequences, just under 95% of which are singletons, and approximately 0.097% rests with the top ten. The data were taken from a study of CD8 T cells in Susac syndrome. Trimming took 0 bases from V and 4 from J, leaving 9 bases between them. Germline V gene sequence: CDR1 LGHDT, CDR2 YNNKEL (reference sequence). This CDR3 is built from 14 residues.

The rearrangement uses TRBV3-1 and TRBJ1-1, with D uncertain. The clonotype comes from a human donor with multiple sclerosis. Sequencing input: CD4+ T cells from PBMCs. The CDR3 spells CASSQDGSSTEAFF. Here the CDR3 DNA reads TGTGCCAGCAGCCAAGATGGGTCCTCCACTGAAGCTTTCTTT.